These 15 T cell receptor beta chains were sequenced from one sample in a study of blood T cell repertoires in COVID-19. Repertoires were generated with immunoSEQ multiplex PCR, while TCRdb's copy carries only in-frame clones and drops some. The data show more than 95,000 clones, over 75% seen once. Material: peripheral blood. These TCRs come from a woman aged 80 or older with acute or convalescent COVID-19.

The chain recombines TRBV21-1 with TRBJ2-3; TRBD1, the D gene given by the table, was not confirmed from the DNA. TRBV21-1 is a pseudogene segment. The CDR3 loop spans 15 amino acids. CDR3 region: CASIKEVVGVDTQYF. The CDR3 DNA reads TGTGCCAGCATCAAAGAGGTTGTAGGGGTGGATACGCAGTATTTT.

This clone showed up just a few times. The rearrangement uses TRBV19 and TRBJ1-1; TRBD1 matches 8 bases. The trim removed 5 bases at V and 6 bases at J, leaving 8 bases unmatched. Germline V lookup: CDR1 LNHDA, CDR2 SQIVND (reference sequence). The CDR3 length is 14 residues. The CDR3 DNA is TGTGCCAGTAGTTTAACAGGGGGAGACGCTGAAGCTTTCTTT. Translation gives CASSLTGGDAEAFF.

This clone has a single count. The rearrangement joins TRBV5-4 to TRBJ2-5, with a tentative D call TRBD2 (5 bases). Germline CDR1 and CDR2: SGHNT and YYREEE (reference sequence). Trimming took off 1 base at V and 9 bases at J, with 10 bases between the two ends. There are 12 residues in the CDR3. CDR3 bases: TGTGCCAGCAGCTTGACCGACGGGGCCCAGTACTTC. This codes for CASSLTDGAQYF.

Only one count was recorded for this clone. V and J are TRBV28 and TRBJ2-3, with TRBD2 matching over 10 bases. CDR1 MDHEN and CDR2 SYDVKM come from the germline V gene. The CDR3 consists of 13 residues. Losses at the gene ends were 7 bases for V and 6 bases for J; bases not matched to a gene: 4. This chain's CDR3 is CASNSGGRDTQYF. The CDR3 DNA sequence: TGTGCCAGCAATAGCGGGGGGAGGGATACGCAGTATTTT.

This chain links TRBV12-3 or TRBV12-4 with TRBJ1-6; weak D call: TRBD1 (6 bases). This CDR3 region has 13 residues. V was trimmed by 6 bases and J by 7 bases, leaving 10 bases between them. CDR3 DNA sequence: TGTGCCAGCAGATCACAGGGAAATTCACCCCTCCACTTT. Translating it yields CASRSQGNSPLHF.

The chain couples TRBV2 to TRBJ1-6, with 7 bases identical to TRBD1. Germline CDR1 is SNHLY and CDR2 is FYNNEI. With V trimmed by 6 bases and J by 9 bases, 11 bases remained unmatched. This CDR3 is built from 15 residues. The CDR3 region has the DNA TGTGCCAGCAGCTTCGACAGGGTTTCTGGTTCACCCCTCCACTTT. Residues: CASSFDRVSGSPLHF.

As DNA, the CDR3 is TGTGCCATACGTTCGGGACAGGGGGAGACGGGCTACACCTTC. Translation gives CAIRSGQGETGYTF. This rearrangement joins TRBV10-3 to TRBJ1-2, with 11 bases lining up with TRBD1. Germline V gene data show CDR1 as ENHRY and CDR2 as SYGVKD. Unmatched junction bases numbered 11, after V lost 9 bases and J lost 8 bases. The CDR3 is 14 residues long.

The V call is TRBV19, the J call TRBJ1-5; the match to TRBD1 covers 12 bases. In germline, CDR1 is LNHDA, CDR2 SQIVND (reference sequence). This CDR3 is built from 15 residues. V shed 7 bases and J 3 bases; nucleotides not matched to a gene: 4. The CDR3: CASTGTGGVNQPQHF. As DNA, the CDR3 is TGTGCCAGTACCGGGACAGGGGGCGTCAATCAGCCCCAGCATTTT. Full variable domain (remainder filled in from reference TRBV19 and TRBJ1-5): DGGITQSPKYLFRKEGQNVTLSCEQNLNHDAMYWYRQDPGQGLRLIYYSQIVNDFQKGDIAEGYSVSREKKESFPLTVTSAQKNPTAFYLCASTGTGGVNQPQHFGDGTRLSIL.

This chain links TRBV4-3 with TRBJ1-1, with D perhaps TRBD1 (6 bases). Looked up from germline, CDR1 is LGHNA and CDR2 is YSLEER. The CDR3 is 14 residues long. Trimming cost V 2 bases and J 1 base, with 8 bases left between them. CDR3 bases: TGCGCCAGCAGCCAACCGGGACAGAACACTGAAGCTTTCTTT. Protein product: CASSQPGQNTEAFF.

This chain links TRBV28 with TRBJ1-1; TRBD1 matches 7 bases. The J segment lost 5 bases and the V segment lost 7 bases, leaving 7 bases of the junction unmatched. The CDR3 is 13 residues long. In germline, CDR1 is MDHEN, CDR2 SYDVKM. The CDR3, as DNA: TGTGCCAGCAACAGGGGAAGGGGGACTGAAGCTTTCTTT. Amino acids: CASNRGRGTEAFF.

V and J are TRBV6-1 and TRBJ2-6; D ambiguous. Per germline, CDR1 MNHNS and CDR2 SASEGT. V shed 4 bases and J shed 1 base, with 14 bases lying between them. The CDR3 length is 17 residues. CDR3 loop: CASSATAASSGANVLTF. The CDR3 DNA reads TGTGCCAGCAGTGCTACTGCTGCGAGTTCTGGGGCCAACGTCCTGACTTTC.

The gene calls are TRBV10-2 and TRBJ1-2, with D hard to call. CDR1 is WSHSY, CDR2 SAAADI, per germline. The CDR3 extends over 15 amino acids. V dropped 1 base and J dropped 8 bases, with 17 bases sitting between them. CDR3: CASSELRSSFGGYTF. The CDR3 DNA reads TGCGCCAGCAGTGAGTTGAGGTCCTCCTTCGGAGGCTACACCTTC.

The rearrangement uses TRBV6-5 and TRBJ2-7; weak D call: TRBD2 (6 bases). V was cut by 2 bases and J by 5 bases, with 13 bases left in between. The germline gives CDR1 MNHEY, CDR2 SVGAGI. CDR3 length: 14 residues. In nucleotides, the CDR3 is TGTGCCAGCAGTTACACGGCGGGGCAGGACGAGCAGTACGTC. It translates to CASSYTAGQDEQYV.

The chain recombines TRBV6-2 or TRBV6-3 with TRBJ2-2; D is undetermined. The CDR3 loop spans 12 amino acids. The germline gives CDR1 MNHEY, CDR2 SVGEGT. The V end was cut by 5 bases, the J end by 6 bases, with 7 bases between. CDR3 protein: CASSNSPGELFF. The CDR3 nucleotides are TGTGCCAGCAGTAATAGCCCCGGGGAGCTGTTTTTT.

The chain has TRBV9 and TRBJ2-3; D is perhaps TRBD1 (6 bases). The germline gives CDR1 SGDLS, CDR2 YYNGEE. The length of the CDR3 is 14 residues. The germline V and J ends were trimmed by 5 bases and 2 bases, with 12 bases remaining between them. The DNA for the CDR3 is TGTGCCAGCAGATCGGACAGAAACACAGATACGCAGTATTTT. The encoded protein is CASRSDRNTDTQYF.